Following are 13 T cell receptor beta chains from one sample sequenced in a study of blood T cell repertoires in COVID-19. Using immunoSEQ multiplex PCR, the repertoire was profiled, and TCRdb retains in-frame clones only, with some absent. Of approximately 260,000 clones in the sample, around 87% are singletons; the top ten hold approximately 7.5%. The specimen sequenced was peripheral blood. These receptors all stem from a man aged 55 to 70 who had recovered from COVID-19.

The chain combines TRBV2 with TRBJ2-2, with TRBD1 matching 8 bases. Germline V gene sequence: CDR1 SNHLY, CDR2 FYNNEI. The CDR3 sequence is 16 residues long. V lost 5 bases to trimming and J lost 1 base; unmatched junction nucleotides: 6. The CDR3 DNA is TGTGCCAGCAGTTACAGGACAGGGAGGAACACCGGGGAGCTGTTTTTT. This encodes CASSYRTGRNTGELFF.

The genes are TRBV2 and TRBJ1-4; 9 bases match TRBD1. CDR1 SNHLY and CDR2 FYNNEI come from the germline V gene. The V gene end was trimmed by 4 bases and the J gene end by 2 bases; junction bases not matched to a gene: 8. The CDR3 extends over 17 amino acids. The CDR3 loop reads CASSVQGAGGTNEKLFF. As DNA, the CDR3 is TGTGCCAGCAGTGTACAGGGGGCAGGGGGTACTAATGAAAAACTGTTTTTT.

The chain combines TRBV11-3 with TRBJ2-1; D perhaps matches TRBD2 (6 bases). Germline CDR1 reads SGHNT; CDR2 reads YENEEA. Trimming took 5 bases from V and 0 from J, leaving 11 bases between them. The CDR3 is made up of 15 amino acids. CDR3 nucleotides: TGTGCCAGCAGCGGAGGAGGGAGCTCCTACAATGAGCAGTTCTTC. It specifies CASSGGGSSYNEQFF.

V gene TRBV6-4 combines with J gene TRBJ2-2; TRBD1 aligns across 10 bases. This CDR3 has 15 amino acids. Germline V gene data show CDR1 as MRHNA and CDR2 as SNTAGT. With V trimmed by 2 bases and J by 9 bases, 6 bases remained unmatched. The CDR3 DNA is TGTGCCAGCAGTGACCGACAGGGGGCCGATCGGGAGCTGTTTTTT. It is translated as CASSDRQGADRELFF.

The rearrangement joins TRBV6-5 to TRBJ1-5, with D possibly TRBD1 on 6 matching bases. The ends were cut back, 8 bases at V and 5 bases at J, with 13 bases in the middle. This CDR3 contains 13 residues. The germline V gene encodes CDR1 MNHEY and CDR2 SVGAGI. CDR3 sequence: CASDRSRDQPQHF. The CDR3 coding sequence is TGTGCCAGCGACAGGTCTCGCGATCAGCCCCAGCATTTT.

The V and J genes are TRBV30 and TRBJ2-7, with 9 positions matching TRBD1. CDR1 is GTSNPN and CDR2 is SVGIG in the germline V gene (reference sequence). The CDR3 totals 14 residues. The trim removed 2 bases at V and 3 bases at J, leaving 5 bases unmatched. The CDR3 DNA sequence: TGTGCCTGGAGTAAAGACAGGGGGGACTACGAGCAGTACTTC. Translation: CAWSKDRGDYEQYF.

This chain links TRBV24-1 with TRBJ1-2; no clear D gene. Per germline, CDR1 KGHDR and CDR2 SFDVKD. There are 14 residues in the CDR3. Between the trimmed V and J ends, which lost 4 bases and 2 bases, there was a span of 10 bases. CDR3 loop: CATSDPGGNYGYTF. In DNA, the CDR3 is TGTGCCACCAGTGACCCCGGCGGAAACTATGGCTACACCTTC.

V and J are TRBV6-5 and TRBJ1-2; 9 bases agree with TRBD1. This CDR3 comprises 15 residues. The trim removed 4 bases at V and 4 bases at J, leaving 7 bases unmatched. In germline, CDR1 is MNHEY, CDR2 SVGAGI. The CDR3 spells CASSSGTGSSYGYTF. CDR3 nucleotides: TGTGCCAGCAGTTCCGGGACAGGGTCGAGCTATGGCTACACCTTC.

V usage is TRBV3-1 (or the pseudogene TRBV3-2) and J usage is TRBJ1-2, with D unclear. Between the trimmed V and J ends, which lost 6 bases and 3 bases, there was a span of 17 bases. This CDR3 is 15 amino acids long. CDR1 is LGHDT, CDR2 YNNKEL, per germline (reference sequence). In nucleotides, the CDR3 is TGTGCCAGCAGATTAGGTCTCGGCGGGGACTATGGCTACACCTTC. Translation: CASRLGLGGDYGYTF.

The chain recombines TRBV6-5 with TRBJ2-3; 7 nucleotides match TRBD2. The V gene's germline CDR1 is MNHEY and CDR2 SVGAGI. Trimming cost V 11 bases and J 1 base; bases outside gene matches: 12. The CDR3 runs 15 residues. The CDR3 protein is CAGKTSGVGTDTQYF. The CDR3, as DNA: TGTGCCGGAAAGACAAGCGGGGTAGGCACAGATACGCAGTATTTT.

The rearrangement links TRBV2 to TRBJ1-5, with 8 bases fitting TRBD1. Trimming took 4 bases from V and 5 from J; bases not matched to a gene: 4. The length of the CDR3 is 14 residues. Germline V gene lookup returns CDR1 SNHLY and CDR2 FYNNEI. In DNA, the CDR3 is TGTGCCAGCAGTGGGACAGGGAGATATCAGCCCCAGCATTTT. Amino acid sequence: CASSGTGRYQPQHF.

The V call is TRBV5-4, the J call TRBJ1-5, with D perhaps TRBD1 (5 bases). The germline V gene encodes CDR1 SGHNT and CDR2 YYREEE (reference sequence). This CDR3 has 17 amino acids. V was trimmed by 3 bases and J by 2 bases, leaving 18 bases between them. CDR3 region: CASSSSGGGVGNQPQHF. CDR3 in DNA: TGTGCCAGCAGCTCGTCGGGCGGGGGGGTTGGCAATCAGCCCCAGCATTTT.

This sequence joins TRBV3-1 (or the pseudogene TRBV3-2) and TRBJ2-1; a possible D gene is TRBD2 (6 bases). The CDR3 length is 18 residues. CDR1 and CDR2 (germline): LGHDT, YNNKEL (reference sequence). Trimming took off 0 bases at V and 1 base at J, with 16 bases between the two ends. In DNA form, the CDR3 reads TGTGCCAGCAGCCAAGATACGGGTAGCGGAGCTTCCTACAATGAGCAGTTCTTC. It encodes CASSQDTGSGASYNEQFF.